This is a list of T cell receptor beta chains from one sample in a study of tumor-infiltrating lymphocytes in localized non-small cell lung cancer. Assay used: immunoSEQ multiplex PCR; TCRdb lists only in-frame clones, some missing. The sample lists around 25,000 clones, roughly three fifths occurring once. Sequenced: lung tumor tissue. These receptors originate from a human donor with non-small cell lung cancer. Both conserved end residues are part of each CDR3. A D gene is named only where the DNA matches it firmly. Clone size is not always given. Where it is, it says once, few, many or a class for expanded clones.

d_gene: -
j_gene: TRBJ1-1
v_gene: TRBV7-9
len: 13
abundance: -
CDR3nt: TGTGCCAGCAGCCAACAGAGCAACACTGAAGCTTTCTTT
CDR3aa: CASSQQSNTEAFF

d_gene: -
j_gene: TRBJ1-1
v_gene: TRBV2
len: 15
abundance: -
CDR3nt: TGTGCCAGCAGTACACAGGACGTAGGGGACACTGAAGCTTTCTTT
CDR3aa: CASSTQDVGDTEAFF

d_gene: -
j_gene: TRBJ2-1
v_gene: TRBV6-6
len: 12
abundance: -
CDR3nt: TGTGCCAGCAGTTACAGTGTCAATGAGCAGTTCTTC
CDR3aa: CASSYSVNEQFF

d_gene: TRBD1
j_gene: TRBJ1-2
v_gene: TRBV6-1
len: 14
abundance: -
CDR3nt: TGTGCCAGCAGTAGACAGGGGGGGTTCGAGGGCTACACCTTC
CDR3aa: CASSRQGGFEGYTF

d_gene: TRBD1
j_gene: TRBJ2-7
v_gene: TRBV18
len: 13
abundance: -
CDR3nt: TGTGCCAGCTCATCCACAGGGGGCAACGAGCAGTACTTC
CDR3aa: CASSSTGGNEQYF

d_gene: TRBD2
j_gene: TRBJ2-5
v_gene: TRBV9
len: 15
abundance: -
CDR3nt: TGTGCCAGCAGCAAACAGACTAGCACCCCGGCGACCCAGTACTTC
CDR3aa: CASSKQTSTPATQYF

d_gene: -
j_gene: TRBJ2-1
v_gene: TRBV6-5
len: 15
abundance: -
CDR3nt: TGTGCCAGCAGTTACTCGAGGGGTAGGCACAATGAGCAGTTCTTC
CDR3aa: CASSYSRGRHNEQFF

d_gene: -
j_gene: TRBJ2-3
v_gene: TRBV11-1
len: 13
abundance: -
CDR3nt: TGTGCCAGCAGCTTACCAAGCACAGATACGCAGTATTTT
CDR3aa: CASSLPSTDTQYF

d_gene: TRBD1
j_gene: TRBJ1-1
v_gene: TRBV6-1
len: 12
abundance: medium-sized
CDR3nt: TGTGCCAGCATCCGGGACAGGGAATCAGCTTTCTTT
CDR3aa: CASIRDRESAFF

d_gene: TRBD1
j_gene: TRBJ1-4
v_gene: TRBV2
len: 15
abundance: few
CDR3nt: TGTGCCAGCAGGGAGACAGGGAGTCCTGAGGAAAAACTGTTTTTT
CDR3aa: CASRETGSPEEKLFF

d_gene: -
j_gene: TRBJ1-2
v_gene: TRBV5-1
len: 14
abundance: -
CDR3nt: TGCGCCAGCAGCTTGCAAGATTCTAACTATGGCTACACCTTC
CDR3aa: CASSLQDSNYGYTF

d_gene: -
j_gene: TRBJ1-5
v_gene: TRBV6-1
len: 13
abundance: few
CDR3nt: TGTGCCAGCAGTGAAGGACAATATCAGCCCCAGCATTTT
CDR3aa: CASSEGQYQPQHF

d_gene: -
j_gene: TRBJ2-7
v_gene: TRBV15
len: 15
abundance: -
CDR3nt: TGTGCCACCAGCAGAGCAGCGGTGGGGAGGGGGGAGCAGTACTTC
CDR3aa: CATSRAAVGRGEQYF

d_gene: -
j_gene: TRBJ1-2
v_gene: TRBV9
len: 14
abundance: -
CDR3nt: TGTGCCAGCAGCGTACGGGAGAGGGGCTATGGCTACACCTTC
CDR3aa: CASSVRERGYGYTF

d_gene: -
j_gene: TRBJ2-3
v_gene: TRBV27
len: 15
abundance: -
CDR3nt: TGTGCCAGCAGTTTCGGGGCAGGGTTTTTGGATACGCAGTATTTT
CDR3aa: CASSFGAGFLDTQYF

d_gene: -
j_gene: TRBJ1-2
v_gene: TRBV7-9
len: 11
abundance: -
CDR3nt: TGTGCCAGCAGCCGGACCGGGGCCTACACCTTC
CDR3aa: CASSRTGAYTF

d_gene: -
j_gene: TRBJ2-7
v_gene: TRBV27
len: 15
abundance: -
CDR3nt: TGTGCCAGCAGTTTTAAGGCAGGGGTGTACGACGAGCAGTACTTC
CDR3aa: CASSFKAGVYDEQYF

d_gene: -
j_gene: TRBJ2-5
v_gene: TRBV4-2
len: 15
abundance: few
CDR3nt: TGTGCCAGCAGCCAAGACTCAGGGAAGGGGGAGACCCAGTACTTC
CDR3aa: CASSQDSGKGETQYF

d_gene: TRBD2
j_gene: TRBJ2-5
v_gene: TRBV18
len: 14
abundance: -
CDR3nt: TGTGCCAGCTCACCCCTGAGCGGGGCGGAGACCCAGTACTTC
CDR3aa: CASSPLSGAETQYF

d_gene: -
j_gene: TRBJ1-2
v_gene: TRBV5-5
len: 14
abundance: -
CDR3nt: TGTGCCAGCAGCTTGCAGGGTACGAACTATGGCTACACCTTC
CDR3aa: CASSLQGTNYGYTF

d_gene: -
j_gene: TRBJ2-1
v_gene: TRBV19
len: 14
abundance: -
CDR3nt: TGTGCCAGCCAATCCAGGAGGGCCTTAAATGAGCAGTTCTTC
CDR3aa: CASQSRRALNEQFF

d_gene: TRBD2
j_gene: TRBJ2-2
v_gene: TRBV5-3
len: 17
abundance: -
CDR3nt: TGTGCCAGAAGCTTGAGTAGAAGCGGGAGAGCCACCGGGGAGCTGTTTTTT
CDR3aa: CARSLSRSGRATGELFF

d_gene: -
j_gene: TRBJ1-2
v_gene: TRBV5-5
len: 13
abundance: few
CDR3nt: TGTGCCAGCAGCTTGTCTGACGGCTATGGCTACACCTTC
CDR3aa: CASSLSDGYGYTF

d_gene: -
j_gene: TRBJ1-1
v_gene: TRBV30
len: 17
abundance: -
CDR3nt: TGTGCCTGGAGCCGCTTAGGGGCCGTAAAGGTCGGCACTGAAGCTTTCTTT
CDR3aa: CAWSRLGAVKVGTEAFF

d_gene: -
j_gene: TRBJ2-3
v_gene: TRBV11-2
len: 15
abundance: -
CDR3nt: TGTGCCAGCAGCCGCGACAGGTCTTCCACAGATACGCAGTATTTT
CDR3aa: CASSRDRSSTDTQYF

d_gene: TRBD2
j_gene: TRBJ2-7
v_gene: TRBV5-5
len: 16
abundance: -
CDR3nt: TGTGCCAGCAGCCTAAGATGGACTAGCGGGAGGGGGGAGCAGTACTTC
CDR3aa: CASSLRWTSGRGEQYF

d_gene: TRBD2
j_gene: TRBJ2-2
v_gene: TRBV6-6
len: 15
abundance: -
CDR3nt: TGTGCCAGCAGTTTATATAGCGGGAGAACCGGGGAGCTGTTTTTT
CDR3aa: CASSLYSGRTGELFF

d_gene: TRBD1
j_gene: TRBJ1-4
v_gene: TRBV28
len: 16
abundance: -
CDR3nt: TGTGCCAGCTGTGGGGGCAGGGGGGCAACTAATGAAAAACTGTTTTTT
CDR3aa: CASCGGRGATNEKLFF

d_gene: -
j_gene: TRBJ1-5
v_gene: TRBV6-8
len: 9
abundance: -
CDR3nt: TGTGCCAGCGGGCAGCCCCAGCATTTT
CDR3aa: CASGQPQHF

d_gene: -
j_gene: TRBJ2-5
v_gene: TRBV6-1
len: 16
abundance: few
CDR3nt: TGTGCCAGCAGTGAATCGATGGGGGTAGCGGAAGAGACCCAGTACTTC
CDR3aa: CASSESMGVAEETQYF

d_gene: -
j_gene: TRBJ1-1
v_gene: TRBV2
len: 13
abundance: -
CDR3nt: TGTGCCAGCAGCTTGACGGTGAACACTGAAGCTTTCTTT
CDR3aa: CASSLTVNTEAFF

d_gene: -
j_gene: TRBJ2-3
v_gene: TRBV7-6
len: 15
abundance: -
CDR3nt: TGTGCCAGCAGCTTAATCGGGGGAGGCACAGATACGCAGTATTTT
CDR3aa: CASSLIGGGTDTQYF

d_gene: -
j_gene: TRBJ2-2
v_gene: TRBV21-1
len: 16
abundance: -
CDR3nt: TGTGCCAGCAGGGAAACCTGCCCCTCGAACACCGGGGAGCTGTTTTTT
CDR3aa: CASRETCPSNTGELFF

d_gene: TRBD1
j_gene: TRBJ2-2
v_gene: TRBV6-1
len: 15
abundance: -
CDR3nt: TGTGCCAGCAGTGAAGGGGACAGGGGACCGGGGGAGCTGTTTTTT
CDR3aa: CASSEGDRGPGELFF

d_gene: -
j_gene: TRBJ2-2
v_gene: TRBV11-3
len: 13
abundance: few
CDR3nt: TGTGCCAGCAGCTTAGGAGTCACCGGGGAGCTGTTTTTT
CDR3aa: CASSLGVTGELFF

d_gene: TRBD1
j_gene: TRBJ1-2
v_gene: TRBV30
len: 14
abundance: -
CDR3nt: TGTGCCTGGAGTTATTCGGACAGGGTGAGAGGCTACACCTTC
CDR3aa: CAWSYSDRVRGYTF

d_gene: TRBD1
j_gene: TRBJ2-1
v_gene: TRBV7-2
len: 16
abundance: -
CDR3nt: TGTGCCAGCAGCTTAGTCCAGGCAGGGGGTTACAATGAGCAGTTCTTC
CDR3aa: CASSLVQAGGYNEQFF

d_gene: -
j_gene: TRBJ2-7
v_gene: TRBV2
len: 13
abundance: -
CDR3nt: TGTGCCAGCAGTCCCGGGACACTGTACGAGCAGTACTTC
CDR3aa: CASSPGTLYEQYF

d_gene: TRBD1
j_gene: TRBJ2-7
v_gene: TRBV7-6
len: 13
abundance: -
CDR3nt: TGTGCCAGCAGCTCTGACAGGGGATACGAGCAGTACTTC
CDR3aa: CASSSDRGYEQYF

d_gene: TRBD1
j_gene: TRBJ2-5
v_gene: TRBV7-9
len: 16
abundance: -
CDR3nt: TGTGCCAGCAGCCGTCCGGGACAGTCGTACCAAGAGACCCAGTACTTC
CDR3aa: CASSRPGQSYQETQYF

d_gene: TRBD2
j_gene: TRBJ2-1
v_gene: TRBV5-1
len: 15
abundance: -
CDR3nt: TGCGCCAGCAGCTTAGGGACTAGGAGTGGCGATGAGCAGTTCTTC
CDR3aa: CASSLGTRSGDEQFF

d_gene: -
j_gene: TRBJ2-1
v_gene: TRBV7-3
len: 17
abundance: -
CDR3nt: TGTGCCAGCAGCTTAAACGGGGAGCCCCTAACGGGTGGTGAGCAGTTCTTC
CDR3aa: CASSLNGEPLTGGEQFF

d_gene: -
j_gene: TRBJ2-3
v_gene: TRBV18
len: 14
abundance: -
CDR3nt: TGTGCCAGCTCACCATCGGGGAGCACAGATACGCAGTATTTT
CDR3aa: CASSPSGSTDTQYF

d_gene: -
j_gene: TRBJ2-5
v_gene: TRBV2
len: 12
abundance: -
CDR3nt: TGTGCCGGGGCTCCGACTCAAGAGACCCAGTACTTC
CDR3aa: CAGAPTQETQYF